Below, one T cell receptor beta chain is given with its context. Antigen: not known. This entry belongs to a study of cytomegalovirus exposure and HLA in healthy donors. Study-wide findings and caveats: The analysis excluded some indistinguishable V segments, including TRBV6-2 and TRBV6-3. In vitro confirmation showed three CMV-associated chains to be CMV antigen specific. Later genetic work tied a missense DCLRE1C variant to beta-chain V and J trimming.

The germline gives CDR1 SGHNT, CDR2 YYREEE (reference sequence). V shed 7 bases and J 0 bases; nucleotides not matched to a gene: 6. The CDR3 totals 14 residues. PCR used 60 Vbeta primers and 13 Jbeta primers. TCRdb's table, derived via immunoSEQ multiplex PCR, lists solely in-frame clones and lacks some. Of about 99,000 clones listed, around 67% are singletons. Unrecorded immune exposures were likely, despite nominal health at sampling. The sequenced sample was PBMCs. The chain carries TRBV5-4 and TRBJ1-1; 7 nucleotides match TRBD1. This TCR was recovered from a woman between 50 and 59 years old in good health and CMV-seronegative. CDR3 bases: TGTGCCAGCCAAGTGGGACAGATGAACACTGAAGCTTTCTTT. It translates to CASQVGQMNTEAFF. The variable domain in full, completed from reference TRBV5-4 and TRBJ1-1, reads ETGVTQSPTHLIKTRGQQVTLRCSSQSGHNTVSWYQQALGQGPQFIFQYYREEENGRGNFPPRFSGLQFPNYSSELNVNALELDDSALYLCASQVGQMNTEAFFGQGTRLTVV.